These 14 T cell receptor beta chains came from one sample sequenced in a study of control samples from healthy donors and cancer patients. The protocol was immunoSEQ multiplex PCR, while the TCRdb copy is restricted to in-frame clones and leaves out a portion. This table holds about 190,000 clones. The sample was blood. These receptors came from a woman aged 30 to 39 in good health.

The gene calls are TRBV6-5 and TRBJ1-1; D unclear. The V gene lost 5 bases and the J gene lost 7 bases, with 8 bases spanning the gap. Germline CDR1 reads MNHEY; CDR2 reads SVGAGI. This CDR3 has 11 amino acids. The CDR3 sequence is CASSLGSEAFF. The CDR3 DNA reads TGTGCCAGCAGTCTCGGAAGTGAAGCTTTCTTT.

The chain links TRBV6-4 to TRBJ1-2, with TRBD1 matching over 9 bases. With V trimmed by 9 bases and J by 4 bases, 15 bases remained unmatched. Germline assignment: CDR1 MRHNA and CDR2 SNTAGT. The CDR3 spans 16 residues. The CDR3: CASSPGSTGGGYGYTF. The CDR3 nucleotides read TGTGCCAGTTCCCCGGGATCCACAGGGGGCGGCTATGGCTACACCTTC.

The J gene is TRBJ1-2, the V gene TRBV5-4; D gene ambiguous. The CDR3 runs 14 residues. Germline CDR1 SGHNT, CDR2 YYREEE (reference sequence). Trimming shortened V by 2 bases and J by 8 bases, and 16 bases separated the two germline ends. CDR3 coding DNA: TGTGCCAGCAGCTTTTCCAGATCCTCTATCGGCTACACCTTC. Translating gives CASSFSRSSIGYTF. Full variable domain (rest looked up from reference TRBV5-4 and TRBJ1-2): ETGVTQSPTHLIKTRGQQVTLRCSSQSGHNTVSWYQQALGQGPQFIFQYYREEENGRGNFPPRFSGLQFPNYSSELNVNALELDDSALYLCASSFSRSSIGYTFGSGTRLTVV.

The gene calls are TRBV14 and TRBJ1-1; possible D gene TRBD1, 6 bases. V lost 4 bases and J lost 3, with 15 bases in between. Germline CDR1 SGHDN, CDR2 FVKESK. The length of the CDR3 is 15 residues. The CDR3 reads CASSPYSSGDTEAFF. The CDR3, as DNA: TGTGCCAGCAGCCCGTACTCCTCAGGGGACACTGAAGCTTTCTTT.

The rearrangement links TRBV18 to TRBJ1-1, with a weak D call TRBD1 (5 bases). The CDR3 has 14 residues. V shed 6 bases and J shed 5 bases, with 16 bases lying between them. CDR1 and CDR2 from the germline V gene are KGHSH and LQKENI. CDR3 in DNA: TGTGCCAGCTCTAAACAAGACAGTCGAACTGAAGCTTTCTTT. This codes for CASSKQDSRTEAFF.

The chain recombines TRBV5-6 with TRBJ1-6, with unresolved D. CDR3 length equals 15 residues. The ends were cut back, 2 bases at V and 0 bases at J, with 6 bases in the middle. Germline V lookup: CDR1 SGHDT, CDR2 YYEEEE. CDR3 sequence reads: CASSLSGSYNSPLHF. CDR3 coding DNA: TGTGCCAGCAGCTTATCAGGCTCCTATAATTCACCCCTCCACTTT.

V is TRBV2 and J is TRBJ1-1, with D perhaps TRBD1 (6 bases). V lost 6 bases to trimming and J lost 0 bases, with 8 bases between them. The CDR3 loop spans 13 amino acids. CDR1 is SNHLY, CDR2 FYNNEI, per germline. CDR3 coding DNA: TGTGCCAGCAGGGGACAAATGAACACTGAAGCTTTCTTT. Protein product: CASRGQMNTEAFF.

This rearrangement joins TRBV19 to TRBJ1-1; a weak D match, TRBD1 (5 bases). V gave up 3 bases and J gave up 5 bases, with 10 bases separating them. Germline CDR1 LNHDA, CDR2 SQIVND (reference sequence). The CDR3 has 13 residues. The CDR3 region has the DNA TGTGCCAGTAGTATGGGACCTAGGACTGAAGCTTTCTTT. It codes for CASSMGPRTEAFF.

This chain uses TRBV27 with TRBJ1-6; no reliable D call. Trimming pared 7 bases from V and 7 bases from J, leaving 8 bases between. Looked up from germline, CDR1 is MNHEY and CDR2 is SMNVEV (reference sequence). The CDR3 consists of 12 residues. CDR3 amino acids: CASTVYNSPLHF. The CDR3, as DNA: TGTGCCAGCACGGTTTACAATTCACCCCTCCACTTT.

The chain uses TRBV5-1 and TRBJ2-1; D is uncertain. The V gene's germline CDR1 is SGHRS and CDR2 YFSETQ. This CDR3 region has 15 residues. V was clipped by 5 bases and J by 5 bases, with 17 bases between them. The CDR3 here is CASRDALAGNNEQFF. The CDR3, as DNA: TGCGCCAGCAGGGATGCACTTGCTGGGAACAATGAGCAGTTCTTC.

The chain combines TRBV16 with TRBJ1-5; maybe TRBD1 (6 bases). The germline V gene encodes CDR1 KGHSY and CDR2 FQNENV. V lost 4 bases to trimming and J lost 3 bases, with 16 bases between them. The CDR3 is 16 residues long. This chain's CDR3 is CASSPDLAGDNQPQHF. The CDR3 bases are TGTGCCAGCAGCCCCGACCTGGCAGGGGACAATCAGCCCCAGCATTTT. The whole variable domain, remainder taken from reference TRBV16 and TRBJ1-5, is GEEVAQTPKHLVRGEGQKAKLYCAPIKGHSYVFWYQQVLKNEFKFLISFQNENVFDETGMPKERFSAKCLPNSPCSLEIQATKLEDSAVYFCASSPDLAGDNQPQHFGDGTRLSIL.

CDR3 sequence: CASSGNQLNTEAFF. The CDR3 coding sequence is TGCGCCAGCAGCGGAAACCAGCTGAACACTGAAGCTTTCTTT. The genes are TRBV5-1 and TRBJ1-1; D is ambiguous. Germline CDR1 and CDR2: SGHRS and YFSETQ. V lost 4 bases, J lost 0 bases, and 10 bases lay in between. The CDR3 is 14 amino acids.

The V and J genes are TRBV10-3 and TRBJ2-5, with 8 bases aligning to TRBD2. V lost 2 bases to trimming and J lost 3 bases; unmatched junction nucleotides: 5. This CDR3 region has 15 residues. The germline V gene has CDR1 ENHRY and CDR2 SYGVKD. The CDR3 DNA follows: TGTGCCATCAGTGAGAGGGCGGGGGGAAAAGAGACCCAGTACTTC. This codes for CAISERAGGKETQYF.

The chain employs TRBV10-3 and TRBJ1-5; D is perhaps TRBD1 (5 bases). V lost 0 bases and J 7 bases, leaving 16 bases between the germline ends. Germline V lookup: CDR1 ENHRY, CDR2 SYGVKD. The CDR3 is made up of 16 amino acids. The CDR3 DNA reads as TGTGCCATCAGTGAGTCACAGGCAGGGATATACCAGCCCCAGCATTTT. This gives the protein CAISESQAGIYQPQHF.